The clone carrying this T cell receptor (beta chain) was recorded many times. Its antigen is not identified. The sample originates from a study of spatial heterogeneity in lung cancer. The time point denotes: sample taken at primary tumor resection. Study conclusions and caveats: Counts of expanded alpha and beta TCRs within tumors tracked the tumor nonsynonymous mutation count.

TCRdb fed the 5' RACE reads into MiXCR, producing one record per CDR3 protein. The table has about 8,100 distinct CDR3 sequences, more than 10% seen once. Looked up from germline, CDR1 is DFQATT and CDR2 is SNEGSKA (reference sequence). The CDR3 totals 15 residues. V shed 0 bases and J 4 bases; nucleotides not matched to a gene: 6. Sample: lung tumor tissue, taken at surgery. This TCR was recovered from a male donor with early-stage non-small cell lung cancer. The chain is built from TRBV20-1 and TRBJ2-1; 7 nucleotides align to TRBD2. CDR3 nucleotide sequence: TGCAGTGCTAGAGATCCGGACGGGAGGTACAATGAGCAGTTCTTC. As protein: CSARDPDGRYNEQFF.